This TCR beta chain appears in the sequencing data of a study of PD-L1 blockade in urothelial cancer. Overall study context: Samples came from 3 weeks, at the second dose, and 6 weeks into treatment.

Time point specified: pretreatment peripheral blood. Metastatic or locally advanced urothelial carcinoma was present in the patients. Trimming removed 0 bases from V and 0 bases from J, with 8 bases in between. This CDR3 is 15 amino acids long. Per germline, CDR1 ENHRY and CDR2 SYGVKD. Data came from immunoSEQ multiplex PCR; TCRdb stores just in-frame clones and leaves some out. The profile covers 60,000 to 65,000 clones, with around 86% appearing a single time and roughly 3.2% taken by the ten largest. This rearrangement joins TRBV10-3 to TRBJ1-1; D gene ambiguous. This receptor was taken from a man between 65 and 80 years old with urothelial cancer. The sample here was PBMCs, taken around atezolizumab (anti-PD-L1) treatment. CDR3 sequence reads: CAISESQVVNTEAFF. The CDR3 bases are TGTGCCATCAGTGAGTCTCAGGTCGTGAACACTGAAGCTTTCTTT.